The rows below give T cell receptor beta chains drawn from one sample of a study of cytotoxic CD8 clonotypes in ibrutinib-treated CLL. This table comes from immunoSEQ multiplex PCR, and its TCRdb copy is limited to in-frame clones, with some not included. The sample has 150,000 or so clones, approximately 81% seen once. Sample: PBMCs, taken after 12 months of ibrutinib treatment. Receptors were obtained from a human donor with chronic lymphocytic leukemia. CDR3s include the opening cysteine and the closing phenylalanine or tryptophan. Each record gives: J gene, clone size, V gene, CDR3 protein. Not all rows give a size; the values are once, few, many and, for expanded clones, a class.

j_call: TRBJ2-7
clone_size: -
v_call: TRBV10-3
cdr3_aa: CAISESQGSYEQYF

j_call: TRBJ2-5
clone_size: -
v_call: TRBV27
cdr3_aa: CASSTDRVSQYF

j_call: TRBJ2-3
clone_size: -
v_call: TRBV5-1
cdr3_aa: CASSLQRGSTDTQYF

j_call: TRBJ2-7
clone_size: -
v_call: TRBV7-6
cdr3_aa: CASSLSPWREQHEQYF

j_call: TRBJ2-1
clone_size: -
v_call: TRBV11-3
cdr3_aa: CASSLTSYNEQFF

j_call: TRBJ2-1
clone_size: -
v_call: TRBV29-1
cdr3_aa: CSVEDGRGESYNEQFF

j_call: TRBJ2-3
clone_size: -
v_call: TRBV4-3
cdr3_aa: CASSQARRTDTQYF

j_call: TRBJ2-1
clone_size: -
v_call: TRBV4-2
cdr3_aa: CASSQERTEQFF

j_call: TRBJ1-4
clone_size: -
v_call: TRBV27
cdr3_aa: CASSTQGADGATNEKLFF

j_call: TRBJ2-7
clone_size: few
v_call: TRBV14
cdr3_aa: CASSQAETREQYF

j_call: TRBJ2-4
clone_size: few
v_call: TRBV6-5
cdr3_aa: CASSLVSAKNIQYF

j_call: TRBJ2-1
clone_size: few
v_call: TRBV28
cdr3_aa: CASSHDRAYNEQFF

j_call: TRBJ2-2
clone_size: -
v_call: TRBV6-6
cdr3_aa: CASSYGVGTGELFF

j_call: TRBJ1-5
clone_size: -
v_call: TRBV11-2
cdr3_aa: CASSLDSRGLQPQHF

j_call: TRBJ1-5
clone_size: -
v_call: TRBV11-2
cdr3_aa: CASSFGQGAGQPQHF

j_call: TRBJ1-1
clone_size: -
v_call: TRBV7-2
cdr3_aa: CASSLSLTVVNTEAFF

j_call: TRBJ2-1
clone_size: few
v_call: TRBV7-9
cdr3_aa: CASTPAYEQFF

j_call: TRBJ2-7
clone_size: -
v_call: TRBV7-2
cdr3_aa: CASSPLAVSTYEQYF

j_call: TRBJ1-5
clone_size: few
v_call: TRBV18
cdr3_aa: CASSPQSPGQGAQPQHF

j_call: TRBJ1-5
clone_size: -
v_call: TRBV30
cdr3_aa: CAWSANSGTQLHF

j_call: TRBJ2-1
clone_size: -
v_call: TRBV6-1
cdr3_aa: CASSDFGPEQFF

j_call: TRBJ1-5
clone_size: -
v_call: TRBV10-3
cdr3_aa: CAISETQGQGRNQPQHF

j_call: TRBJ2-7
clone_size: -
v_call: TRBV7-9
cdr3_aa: CASSLAGLSYEQYF

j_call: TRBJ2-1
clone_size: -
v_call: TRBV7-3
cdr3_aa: CASSPGYGGGRNEQFF

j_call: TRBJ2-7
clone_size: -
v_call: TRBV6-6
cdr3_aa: CASSYYNLGTLTF

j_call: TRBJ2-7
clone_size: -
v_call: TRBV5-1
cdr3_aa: CASSLRLSYEQYF

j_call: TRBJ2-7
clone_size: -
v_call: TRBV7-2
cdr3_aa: CASSLEGWTSYEQYF

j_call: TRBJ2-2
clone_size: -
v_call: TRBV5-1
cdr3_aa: CASTLAGSNTGELFF

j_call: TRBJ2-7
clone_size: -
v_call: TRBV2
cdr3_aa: CASSSNRASGEQYF

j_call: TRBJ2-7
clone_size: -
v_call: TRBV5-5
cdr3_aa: CASSLYSRYEQYF

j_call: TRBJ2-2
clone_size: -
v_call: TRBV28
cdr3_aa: CASSSLGQNTGELFF

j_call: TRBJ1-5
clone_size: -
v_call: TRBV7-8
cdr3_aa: CASSLQGLSNQPQHF

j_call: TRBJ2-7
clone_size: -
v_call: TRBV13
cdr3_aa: CASSSWGGSSYEQYF

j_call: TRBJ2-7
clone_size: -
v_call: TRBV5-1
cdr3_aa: CASSPSAGYVNEQYF

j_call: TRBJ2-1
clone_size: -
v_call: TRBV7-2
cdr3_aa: CASSEHRVRYNEQFF

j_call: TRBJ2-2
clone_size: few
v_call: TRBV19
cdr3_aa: CASRPASNTGELFF

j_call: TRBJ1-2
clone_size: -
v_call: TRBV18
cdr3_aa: CASSEGTGYTF

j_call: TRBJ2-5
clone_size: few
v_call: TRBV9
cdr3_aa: CASSPRDYFSETQYF

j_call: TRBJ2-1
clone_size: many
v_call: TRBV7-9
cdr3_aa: CASSLDLIGEQFF

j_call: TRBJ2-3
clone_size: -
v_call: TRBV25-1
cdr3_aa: CASSQPGADTQYF

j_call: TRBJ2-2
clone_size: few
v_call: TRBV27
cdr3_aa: CASSLSGGHTGELFF

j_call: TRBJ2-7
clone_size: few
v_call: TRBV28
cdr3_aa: CASTRDSYEQYF

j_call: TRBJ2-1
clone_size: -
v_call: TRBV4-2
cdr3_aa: CASSQDPGSDRNEQFF